This T cell receptor beta chain stems from a study of regulatory T cells in long-lasting Graves disease. General study results and limits: Preferential use of TRBV28, TRBJ1-2 and TRBJ2-5 was seen in persistent disease.

Germline V gene data show CDR1 as DFQATT and CDR2 as SNEGSKA (reference sequence). The CDR3 consists of 13 residues. The V and J ends lost 6 bases and 4 bases respectively, with 13 bases between them. The time point denotes: newly diagnosed GD, antithyroid drugs for less than 3 months. Scientists built the TCR library using RNA that was extracted from PBMCs. On this clonotype: Its specificity is unknown.

Arm-PCR of CDR3 regions and iRepertoire HTBI primers were used to build TCR beta libraries. TCRdb processed the multiplex PCR reads anew with MiXCR; each CDR3 protein has one entry. Seen here are 300,000 to 400,000 distinct CDR3 sequences, approximately 15% observed once, and the top ten hold 30%. In addition, the sample was reused for a study of T cells in Graves' hyperthyroidism and ophthalmopathy.

This TCR was sampled from a man in his forties with Graves disease. The chain couples TRBV20-1 to TRBJ2-1; tentatively, D is TRBD1 (6 bases). The sequences come from peripheral blood mononuclear cells (PBMCs), collected at new diagnosis, from a patient treated with antithyroid drugs. The chain's CDR3 is CSAKRGWYNEQFF. In DNA, the CDR3 is TGCAGTGCCAAAAGGGGGTGGTACAATGAGCAGTTCTTC.